This T cell receptor beta chain is drawn from a study of identical twins. With template switching, a universal primer site was added, and the cDNA carried unique molecular identifiers. TCRdb re-analysed the 5' RACE reads in MiXCR, keeping a single row per CDR3 protein. Of a few hundred thousand distinct CDR3 sequences in the sample, 9.5% to 10% were seen once. This clonotype has at least ten counts. In germline, CDR1 is MNHNS, CDR2 SASEGT. The CDR3 has 15 residues. V shed 6 bases and J shed 2 bases, with 14 bases lying between them. The donor group consisted entirely of healthy Caucasians. This sample also belongs to another study, concerning yellow fever vaccine responses in identical twins.

What was sequenced was PBMCs. This TCR came from a woman aged 18-29 years in good health. The chain couples TRBV6-1 to TRBJ2-1; the D gene is possibly TRBD1 (6 bases). The CDR3 DNA sequence: TGTGCCAGCAGAAGAGGGACACTTACCTACAATGAGCAGTTCTTC. The encoded protein is CASRRGTLTYNEQFF.